What follows are 29 T cell receptor beta chains derived from one specimen sequenced in a study of Ad26.COV2.S vaccination and SARS-CoV-2 variants. This sample's treatment: approximately 18 received Ad26.COV2.S at low or high dose, single or two shots; 5 received placebo; per-sample allocation not given. Sampling was done on day 63 after the first vaccine or placebo injection. TCRdb's table, derived via immunoSEQ multiplex PCR, lists solely in-frame clones and lacks some. The table has 350,000 to 500,000 clones, roughly 88% seen once; the top ten hold around 4.2%. Specimen: peripheral blood, collected in a trial of Ad26.COV2.S vaccine versus placebo. All receptors come from a person aged 18-60 years who received the Ad26.COV2.S COVID-19 vaccine or a placebo.

The chain uses TRBV3-1 (or the pseudogene TRBV3-2) and TRBJ2-1; perhaps TRBD2 as D (6 bases). Trimming took off 4 bases at V and 8 bases at J, with 12 bases between the two ends. This CDR3 has 13 residues. In germline, CDR1 is LGHDT, CDR2 YNNKEL (reference sequence). The CDR3 nucleotides read TGTGCCAGCAGCCCGGGACTTAGGGATGAGCAGTTCTTC. Protein sequence: CASSPGLRDEQFF.

This chain links TRBV19 with TRBJ2-3, with D perhaps TRBD1 (6 bases). Deletions cut 5 bases from V and 6 bases from J, with 12 bases between. CDR3 size: 13 residues. The V gene's germline CDR1 is LNHDA and CDR2 SQIVND (reference sequence). CDR3 nucleotides: TGTGCCAGTAGTCTCCTTGGGGGCGATACGCAGTATTTT. Its protein is CASSLLGGDTQYF.

This clone appeared once. The chain couples TRBV7-2 to TRBJ2-3; D uncertain. The V and J ends lost 3 bases and 0 bases respectively, with 13 bases between them. CDR3 size: 16 residues. Germline V gene sequence: CDR1 SGHTA, CDR2 FQGNSA. The DNA of the CDR3 is TGTGCCAGCAGCTTTCAGGCGGTCCCTAGCACAGATACGCAGTATTTT. As protein: CASSFQAVPSTDTQYF. Based on the CDR3 plus reference TRBV7-2 and TRBJ2-3, the full variable domain is GAGVSQSPSNKVTEKGKDVELRCDPISGHTALYWYRQSLGQGLEFLIYFQGNSAPDKSGLPSDRFSAERTGGSVSTLTIQRTQQEDSAVYLCASSFQAVPSTDTQYFGPGTRLTVL.

For the CDR3, the DNA is TGCGCCAGCAGCTTAAGTTCAGGGGCGGGATACGAGCAGTACTTC. It yields the protein CASSLSSGAGYEQYF. The gene calls are TRBV5-1 and TRBJ2-7; D tentatively fits TRBD1 or TRBD2 (6 bases each). Germline V gene sequence: CDR1 SGHRS, CDR2 YFSETQ. The CDR3 has 15 amino acids. With 2 bases removed from V and 4 bases from J, the gap between germline ends came to 16 bases.

The rearrangement joins TRBV19 to TRBJ1-5, with D possibly matching TRBD1 (5 bases). The CDR3 is 16 amino acids. The V end lost 3 bases, the J end lost 4 bases, and 16 bases lay between the germline ends. Per the germline V gene, CDR1 is LNHDA and CDR2 is SQIVND (reference sequence). CDR3 region: CASSMSWQGSNQPQHF. The CDR3 DNA follows: TGTGCCAGTAGTATGAGTTGGCAGGGCTCTAATCAGCCCCAGCATTTT.

The gene calls are TRBV7-3 and TRBJ2-3; D may be TRBD2 (6 bases). Germline CDR1 and CDR2: SGHTA and FQGTGA. Deletions cut 1 base from V and 0 bases from J, with 11 bases between. The CDR3 extends over 16 amino acids. The CDR3 coding sequence is TGTGCCAGCAGCTTAATATCCGGGAGTAGCACAGATACGCAGTATTTT. It codes for CASSLISGSSTDTQYF.

The V call is TRBV6-4, the J call TRBJ2-1, with 10 bases lining up with TRBD2. Losses at the gene ends were 0 bases for V and 4 bases for J; bases not matched to a gene: 0. CDR3 length: 15 amino acids. Per the germline V gene, CDR1 is MRHNA and CDR2 is SNTAGT. CDR3 sequence (DNA): TGTGCCAGCAGTGACTCGACTAGCGGGTACAATGAGCAGTTCTTC. Translating it yields CASSDSTSGYNEQFF.

This clone has only one observation. Here the CDR3 reads CASSLSGGGLYEQYF. DNA for the CDR3: TGTGCCAGCAGTTTATCTGGCGGGGGCCTCTACGAGCAGTACTTC. This chain uses TRBV27 with TRBJ2-7; maybe TRBD2 (7 bases). This CDR3 region has 15 residues. Trimming removed 0 bases at V and 3 bases at J, with 12 bases between. Germline V gene sequence: CDR1 MNHEY, CDR2 SMNVEV (reference sequence).

V gene TRBV19 combines with J gene TRBJ2-3, with a tentative D call TRBD2 (6 bases). The CDR3 is 13 amino acids. V was trimmed by 3 bases and J by 11 bases, leaving 15 bases between them. Germline-derived CDR1 and CDR2 are LNHDA and SQIVND (reference sequence). CDR3 in amino acids: CASSIGSLGGQYF. CDR3 DNA sequence: TGTGCCAGTAGTATCGGGAGTTTAGGAGGGCAGTATTTT.

The table lists this clone with a count of one. The chain has TRBV25-1 and TRBJ1-3; no reliable D call. This CDR3 is built from 13 residues. Germline CDR1 MGHDK, CDR2 SYGVNS. The V and J ends lost 5 bases and 7 bases respectively, with 12 bases between them. Here the CDR3 DNA reads TGTGCCAGCAGTATCGCGGGGATTAACACCATATATTTT. It encodes CASSIAGINTIYF.

The chain employs TRBV2 and TRBJ2-7; D ambiguous. V was pared by 8 bases and J by 2 bases, with 13 bases between. The CDR3 is 13 amino acids. Germline values: CDR1 SNHLY, CDR2 FYNNEI. The CDR3: CASGIRLAYEQYF. Written as DNA, the CDR3 is TGTGCCAGCGGAATTCGGCTAGCCTACGAGCAGTACTTC. The variable domain in full, with the rest retrieved from reference TRBV2 and TRBJ2-7, is EPEVTQTPSHQVTQMGQEVILRCVPISNHLYFYWYRQILGQKVEFLVSFYNNEISEKSEIFDDQFSVERPDGSNFTLKIRSTKLEDSAMYFCASGIRLAYEQYFGPGTRLTVT.

A few counts support this clone. The rearrangement joins TRBV2 to TRBJ1-1, with 7 bases identical to TRBD1. Germline trimming cut 7 bases from V and 0 bases from J; bases unmatched to any gene: 5. CDR1 and CDR2 from the germline V gene are SNHLY and FYNNEI. The CDR3 is 14 residues long. DNA of the CDR3: TGTGCCAGCAAGCCGGGACAGATGAACACTGAAGCTTTCTTT. This gives the protein CASKPGQMNTEAFF.

V and J are TRBV28 and TRBJ2-7; TRBD1 or TRBD2 may be the D gene (5 bases each). This CDR3 is 16 amino acids long. The germline V gene encodes CDR1 MDHEN and CDR2 SYDVKM. The V gene lost 1 base and the J gene lost 3 bases, with 16 bases spanning the gap. The CDR3 region has the DNA TGTGCCAGCAGTTTATATACCTTACGGGGCAGCTACGAGCAGTACTTC. This codes for CASSLYTLRGSYEQYF.

This clone was counted a single time. The chain employs TRBV7-6 and TRBJ1-2, with D tentatively TRBD1 (6 bases). Germline loops: CDR1 SGHVS, CDR2 FNYEAQ. The CDR3 is made up of 14 amino acids. V shed 1 base and J shed 7 bases, with 13 bases lying between them. CDR3 region: CASSLEGQYLGYTF. Here the CDR3 DNA reads TGTGCCAGCAGCTTAGAAGGACAGTATCTTGGCTACACCTTC.

CDR3 loop: CASSSEAGGPHEQFF. The CDR3 nucleotides are TGTGCCAGCAGTTCCGAAGCGGGAGGGCCACATGAGCAGTTCTTC. V is TRBV28 and J is TRBJ2-1, with TRBD2 identical over 10 bases. Germline V gene data show CDR1 as MDHEN and CDR2 as SYDVKM. The CDR3 totals 15 residues. V trimming: 4 bases; J trimming: 8 bases; junction bases outside the gene matches: 8.

This chain connects TRBV29-1 to TRBJ1-1; perhaps TRBD1 as D (6 bases). Germline values: CDR1 SQVTM, CDR2 ANQGSEA. The CDR3 totals 13 residues. The V gene lost 7 bases and the J gene lost 5 bases, with 17 bases spanning the gap. In DNA, the CDR3 is TGCAGCGCGGACCAGGGGTTTGGGACTGAAGCTTTCTTT. Residues: CSADQGFGTEAFF.

This clone was seen only a few times. This chain joins TRBV18 and TRBJ1-4, with 7 bases identical to TRBD1. This CDR3 region has 13 residues. Looked up from germline, CDR1 is KGHSH and CDR2 is LQKENI. Trimming took 8 bases from V and 7 from J; bases not matched to a gene: 7. Here the CDR3 reads CASLRTGSEKLFF. DNA for the CDR3: TGTGCCAGCCTTAGGACAGGCAGTGAAAAACTGTTTTTT.

The chain links TRBV6-2 or TRBV6-3 to TRBJ2-7; the D call may be TRBD1 or TRBD2 (6 bases each). The CDR3 contains 14 residues. Per the germline V gene, CDR1 is MNHEY and CDR2 is SVGEGT. Trimming removed 2 bases at V and 1 base at J, with 9 bases between. CDR3 nucleotides: TGTGCCAGCAGTTACCGGGGGCTTTCCTACGAGCAGTACTTC. This encodes CASSYRGLSYEQYF.

This clone was picked up one time. This rearrangement joins TRBV28 to TRBJ1-5; TRBD1 might be the D (6 bases). CDR1 is MDHEN, CDR2 SYDVKM, per germline. V dropped 2 bases and J dropped 0 bases, with 14 bases sitting between them. The CDR3 is 17 residues long. CDR3 protein: CASSLAPGQPSNQPQHF. The CDR3 DNA reads TGTGCCAGCAGTTTAGCCCCGGGACAACCTAGCAATCAGCCCCAGCATTTT. Complete variable domain (other parts from reference TRBV28 and TRBJ1-5): DVKVTQSSRYLVKRTGEKVFLECVQDMDHENMFWYRQDPGLGLRLIYFSYDVKMKEKGDIPEGYSVSREKKERFSLILESASTNQTSMYLCASSLAPGQPSNQPQHFGDGTRLSIL.

The J gene is TRBJ2-6, the V gene TRBV7-6; 9 positions agree with TRBD1. Germline V lookup: CDR1 SGHVS, CDR2 FNYEAQ. The length of the CDR3 is 17 residues. The V and J ends lost 5 bases and 0 bases, in that order; junction bases with no gene match: 5. The CDR3 sequence: CASSGTGTSSGANVLTF. The CDR3 DNA is TGTGCCAGCAGCGGGACAGGGACAAGCTCTGGGGCCAACGTCCTGACTTTC.

J is TRBJ2-1 and V is TRBV6-2 or TRBV6-3; no reliable D call. CDR3 length equals 14 residues. V lost 4 bases and J lost 1, with 8 bases in between. Germline V gene lookup returns CDR1 MNHEY and CDR2 SVGEGT. The CDR3 sequence: CASSFLGSYNEQFF. CDR3 DNA: TGTGCCAGCAGTTTTCTGGGTTCCTACAATGAGCAGTTCTTC.

The chain carries TRBV9 and TRBJ2-2, with 7 bases lining up with TRBD1. The CDR3 has 15 residues. V gave up 4 bases and J gave up 3 bases; unmatched junction bases: 6. The germline V gene encodes CDR1 SGDLS and CDR2 YYNGEE. In nucleotides, the CDR3 is TGTGCCAGCAGCACCCAGACAGGGCACACCGGGGAGCTGTTTTTT. It specifies CASSTQTGHTGELFF. Full variable domain (missing parts from reference TRBV9 and TRBJ2-2): DSGVTQTPKHLITATGQRVTLRCSPRSGDLSVYWYQQSLDQGLQFLIQYYNGEERAKGNILERFSAQQFPDLHSELNLSSLELGDSALYFCASSTQTGHTGELFFGEGSRLTVL.

V usage is TRBV7-9 and J usage is TRBJ2-3; 11 nucleotides match TRBD2. The CDR3 has 17 residues. Germline-derived CDR1 and CDR2 are SEHNR and FQNEAQ (reference sequence). Trimming at V came to 4 bases and at J to 1 base, leaving 7 bases not matched to a gene. CDR3 in amino acids: CASSSAKGLAGTDTQYF. CDR3 nucleotide sequence: TGTGCCAGCAGCTCGGCAAAGGGACTAGCGGGCACAGATACGCAGTATTTT.

This chain uses TRBV21-1 with TRBJ2-7; the D call TRBD1 from the table was never checked on the DNA. TRBV21-1 is an annotated pseudogene. The CDR3 is 16 amino acids. This chain's CDR3 is CASSEDWTESSYEQYF. DNA for the CDR3: TGTGCCAGCAGCGAAGACTGGACAGAGAGCTCCTACGAGCAGTACTTC.

V gene TRBV28 combines with J gene TRBJ1-4, with D tentatively TRBD1 (5 bases). The germline V gene encodes CDR1 MDHEN and CDR2 SYDVKM. The CDR3 is 11 residues long. Written as DNA, the CDR3 is TGTGTGGTTACGGGGGACGAAAAACTGTTTTTT. Protein sequence: CVVTGDEKLFF. The full variable domain, in which reference TRBV28 and TRBJ1-4 provide the parts outside the CDR3, is DVKVTQSSRYLVKRTGEKVFLECVQDMDHENMFWYRQDPGLGLRLIYFSYDVKMKEKGDIPEGYSVSREKKERFSLILESASTNQTSMYLCVVTGDEKLFFGSGTQLSVL.

The V gene is TRBV7-2, the J gene TRBJ1-1, with D maybe TRBD1 (6 bases). The ends were cut back, 3 bases at V and 0 bases at J, with 11 bases in the middle. CDR1 is SGHTA, CDR2 FQGNSA, per germline. The CDR3 totals 15 residues. CDR3 protein: CASSLQGNLNTEAFF. The DNA for the CDR3 is TGTGCCAGCAGCTTGCAGGGGAACTTGAACACTGAAGCTTTCTTT.

The J gene is TRBJ2-7, the V gene TRBV24-1; D is undetermined. CDR3 length equals 15 residues. Germline-derived CDR1 and CDR2 are KGHDR and SFDVKD. V was shortened by 0 bases and J by 3 bases, with 11 bases between the two germline ends. CDR3 bases: TGTGCCACCAGTGATTTGGTCCCTCTACTCTACGAGCAGTACTTC. It codes for CATSDLVPLLYEQYF.

The J gene is TRBJ1-2, the V gene TRBV15; TRBD1 aligns across 7 bases. V lost 0 bases and J lost 7; bases outside the gene matches: 5. Germline CDR1 is LNHNV and CDR2 is YYDKDF (reference sequence). The CDR3 totals 14 residues. CDR3 region: CATSRDRDRVGYTF. In nucleotides, the CDR3 is TGTGCCACCAGCAGAGACCGGGACAGAGTTGGCTACACCTTC.

The chain joins TRBV7-6 to TRBJ2-7; possible D gene TRBD1, 5 bases. This CDR3 region has 15 residues. V was cut by 1 base and J by 5 bases, with 15 bases left in between. Per the germline V gene, CDR1 is SGHVS and CDR2 is FNYEAQ. The CDR3 reads CASSLEGAARDEQYF. CDR3 DNA sequence: TGTGCCAGCAGCTTAGAAGGGGCCGCCCGTGACGAGCAGTACTTC.